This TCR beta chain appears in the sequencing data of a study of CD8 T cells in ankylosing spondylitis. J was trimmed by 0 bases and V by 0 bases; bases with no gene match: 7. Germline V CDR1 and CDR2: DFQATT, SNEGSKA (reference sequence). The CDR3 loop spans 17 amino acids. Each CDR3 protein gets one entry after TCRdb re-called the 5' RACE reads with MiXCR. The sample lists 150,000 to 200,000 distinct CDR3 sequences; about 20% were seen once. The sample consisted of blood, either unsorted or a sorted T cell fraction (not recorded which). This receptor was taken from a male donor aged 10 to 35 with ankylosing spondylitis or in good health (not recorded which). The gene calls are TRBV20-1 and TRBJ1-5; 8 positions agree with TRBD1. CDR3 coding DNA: TGCAGTGCTAGAGACCTCGGACAGGGCGGTAGCAATCAGCCCCAGCATTTT. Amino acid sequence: CSARDLGQGGSNQPQHF.